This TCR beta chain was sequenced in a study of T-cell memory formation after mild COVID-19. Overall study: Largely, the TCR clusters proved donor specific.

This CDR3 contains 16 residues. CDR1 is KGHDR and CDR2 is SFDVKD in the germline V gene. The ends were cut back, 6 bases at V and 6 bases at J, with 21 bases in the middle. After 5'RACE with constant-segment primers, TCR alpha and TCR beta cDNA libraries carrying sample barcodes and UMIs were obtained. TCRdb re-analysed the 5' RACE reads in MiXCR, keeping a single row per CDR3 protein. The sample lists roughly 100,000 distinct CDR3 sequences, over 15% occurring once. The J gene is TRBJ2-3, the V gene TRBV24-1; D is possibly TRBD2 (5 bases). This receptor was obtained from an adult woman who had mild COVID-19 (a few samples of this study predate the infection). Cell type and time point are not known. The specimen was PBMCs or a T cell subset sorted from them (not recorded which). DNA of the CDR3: TGTGCCACCAGTCCAGGACTCACTGCACCCCCGGATACGCAGTATTTT. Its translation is CATSPGLTAPPDTQYF.